A selection of T cell receptor beta chains follows, all from one sample in a study of blood T cell repertoires in COVID-19. The method was immunoSEQ multiplex PCR; TCRdb's version includes in-frame clones alone and lacks a portion of them. The sample has 120,000 or so clones, about 83% seen once. Specimen: PBMCs or T cells enriched from blood (not recorded which). The receptors stem from a woman under 40 who had recovered from COVID-19. The CDR3 runs from the conserved cysteine through the conserved F or W. A D gene is named only where the DNA matches it firmly. Expanded clones are given a class, and other clones once, few, many or no size at all.

CDR3 protein: CASSLVRDSSTDTQYF
CDR3 DNA: TGTGCCAGCAGCTTAGTACGGGACAGTAGCACAGATACGCAGTATTTT
clone size: NA
V gene: TRBV11-2
J gene: TRBJ2-3
D gene: TRBD1

CDR3 protein: CASGELVNRDREDNSPLHF
CDR3 DNA: TGCGCCAGCGGGGAACTAGTTAACCGGGACAGGGAGGATAATTCACCCCTCCACTTT
clone size: NA
V gene: TRBV10-1
J gene: TRBJ1-6
D gene: TRBD1

CDR3 protein: CASSIGTGGFTDTQYF
CDR3 DNA: TGTGCCAGCAGCATAGGGACAGGGGGCTTCACAGATACGCAGTATTTT
clone size: NA
V gene: TRBV5-6
J gene: TRBJ2-3
D gene: TRBD1

CDR3 protein: CASSQVGARDNEQFF
CDR3 DNA: TGCGCCAGCAGCCAAGTGGGGGCACGGGACAATGAGCAGTTCTTC
clone size: NA
V gene: TRBV4-3
J gene: TRBJ2-1
D gene: NA

CDR3 protein: CVRTFLPGTSGKATYEQYF
CDR3 DNA: TGTGTCAGAACCTTCCTACCCGGGACTAGCGGGAAAGCGACCTACGAGCAGTACTTC
clone size: NA
V gene: TRBV7-5
J gene: TRBJ2-7
D gene: NA

CDR3 protein: CASNPNGGPFYEQYF
CDR3 DNA: TGTGCCAGCAACCCAAATGGGGGCCCCTTCTACGAGCAGTACTTC
clone size: once
V gene: TRBV28
J gene: TRBJ2-7
D gene: NA

CDR3 protein: CASSLRLAGVGEQYF
CDR3 DNA: TGCGCCAGCAGCCTCCGACTAGCGGGAGTGGGCGAGCAGTACTTC
clone size: few
V gene: TRBV4-3
J gene: TRBJ2-7
D gene: TRBD2

CDR3 protein: CASSLIPAGGTEAFF
CDR3 DNA: TGTGCCAGCAGCTTAATCCCCGCAGGGGGCACTGAAGCTTTCTTT
clone size: NA
V gene: TRBV28
J gene: TRBJ1-1
D gene: TRBD1

CDR3 protein: CASSLWRLAGGPGELFF
CDR3 DNA: TGTGCCAGCAGTTTATGGAGGCTAGCGGGAGGGCCCGGGGAGCTGTTTTTT
clone size: NA
V gene: TRBV28
J gene: TRBJ2-2
D gene: TRBD2

CDR3 protein: CASSPLLAGETDTQYF
CDR3 DNA: TGTGCCAGCAGCCCCTTACTAGCGGGAGAGACAGATACGCAGTATTTT
clone size: NA
V gene: TRBV5-4
J gene: TRBJ2-3
D gene: TRBD2

CDR3 protein: CASSIFGYQETQYF
CDR3 DNA: TGTGCCAGCAGCATTTTCGGGTACCAAGAGACCCAGTACTTC
clone size: NA
V gene: TRBV21-1
J gene: TRBJ2-5
D gene: NA

CDR3 protein: CATSSRPWTSGSPRGYEQYF
CDR3 DNA: TGTGCCACCAGCAGTCGGCCCTGGACTAGCGGGAGTCCCAGGGGCTACGAGCAGTACTTC
clone size: NA
V gene: TRBV15
J gene: TRBJ2-7
D gene: TRBD2

CDR3 protein: CASRLQGASTEAFF
CDR3 DNA: TGTGCCAGCAGATTACAGGGGGCGAGTACTGAAGCTTTCTTT
clone size: NA
V gene: TRBV2
J gene: TRBJ1-1
D gene: TRBD1

CDR3 protein: CASSSYRGVSYEQYF
CDR3 DNA: TGTGCCAGCAGCTCTTACAGGGGGGTATCCTACGAGCAGTACTTC
clone size: NA
V gene: TRBV28
J gene: TRBJ2-7
D gene: TRBD1

CDR3 protein: CASSVGTIPGANVLTF
CDR3 DNA: TGTGCCAGCAGCGTCGGGACAATCCCTGGGGCCAACGTCCTGACTTTC
clone size: NA
V gene: TRBV7-8
J gene: TRBJ2-6
D gene: NA

CDR3 protein: CASSQNRGLITEAFF
CDR3 DNA: TGTGCCAGCAGCCAGAACAGGGGGTTAATAACTGAAGCTTTCTTT
clone size: NA
V gene: TRBV14
J gene: TRBJ1-1
D gene: TRBD1